These 31 T cell receptor beta chains share one sample of origin, sequenced in a study of cytomegalovirus exposure and HLA in healthy donors (dated by TCRdb to 2016 to 2017). Library preparation was by the immunoSEQ multiplex PCR assay. Held by TCRdb, this immuneACCESS table contains in-frame sequences only and omits some clones. Under half of the omission traces to an unresolved V gene where checked; the cause of the rest is unknown. The sample table records about 74,000 clones; approximately 95% of these occur just once. Together, the top ten hold roughly 1.6% of the sample. Sequenced: PBMCs. All receptors come from a man younger than 35 in good health and CMV-seropositive.

This chain uses TRBV2 with TRBJ2-7, with a weak D call TRBD2 (6 bases). The CDR3 is 13 amino acids. The V gene lost 7 bases and the J gene lost 1 base, with 11 bases spanning the gap. The germline V gene encodes CDR1 SNHLY and CDR2 FYNNEI. The CDR3 region has the DNA TGTGCCAGCATGCGGGAACGGTCCTACGAGCAGTACTTC. Protein sequence: CASMRERSYEQYF.

The rearrangement uses TRBV6-6 and TRBJ1-5; tentative D call: TRBD1 (5 bases). Germline V gives CDR1 MNHNY, CDR2 SVGAGI (reference sequence). The V and J ends lost 4 bases and 1 base respectively, with 5 bases between them. This CDR3 is 13 amino acids long. Written as DNA, the CDR3 is TGTGCCAGCAGTTGGGGCAGCAATCAGCCCCAGCATTTT. Amino acid sequence: CASSWGSNQPQHF.

This clone was counted a single time. Here the CDR3 DNA reads TGTGCCAGCAGCCCACGGGAGCGAGGAGATACGCAGTATTTT. Translated, it gives CASSPRERGDTQYF. The rearrangement links TRBV6-5 to TRBJ2-3, with D possibly matching TRBD2 (6 bases). Trimming left V 6 bases short and J 5 bases short, with 15 bases between. The CDR3 is made up of 14 amino acids. From germline, CDR1 is MNHEY and CDR2 SVGAGI.

Here the CDR3 DNA reads TGTGCCAGCACAGGCGGGTTCCGCACAGATACGCAGTATTTT. Protein: CASTGGFRTDTQYF. This chain joins TRBV6-5 and TRBJ2-3; D perhaps matches TRBD2 (5 bases). Trimming removed 7 bases at V and 1 base at J, with 12 bases between. The CDR3 has 14 residues. Germline values: CDR1 MNHEY, CDR2 SVGAGI.

To note about this clone: This same CDR3 is encoded by further DNA sequences in the sample. V is TRBV7-9 and J is TRBJ2-7, with 8 bases fitting TRBD1. The germline gives CDR1 SEHNR, CDR2 FQNEAQ (reference sequence). This CDR3 comprises 14 residues. V trimming: 1 base; J trimming: 2 bases; junction bases outside the gene matches: 1. The CDR3 coding sequence is TGTGCCAGCAGCTTAGAGGGACAGGCCTACGAGCAGTACTTC. This gives the protein CASSLEGQAYEQYF.

The chain combines TRBV6-6 with TRBJ2-7; the match to TRBD2 covers 8 bases. CDR1 and CDR2 (germline): MNHNY, SVGAGI (reference sequence). V lost 3 bases and J lost 5; bases outside the gene matches: 9. The CDR3 contains 15 residues. The chain's CDR3 is CASSYRDGRADEQYF. The CDR3 bases are TGTGCCAGCAGTTATCGTGACGGGAGGGCGGACGAGCAGTACTTC.

J is TRBJ1-5 and V is TRBV19; D may be TRBD1 (5 bases). Per the germline V gene, CDR1 is LNHDA and CDR2 is SQIVND (reference sequence). The CDR3 extends over 17 amino acids. Trimming left V 8 bases short and J 6 bases short, with 26 bases between. CDR3 amino acids: CASSISGSLTGLQPQHF. The CDR3 DNA sequence: TGTGCCAGTTCGATCTCAGGGTCCCTAACGGGTCTTCAGCCCCAGCATTTT. The full variable domain, completed using reference TRBV19 and TRBJ1-5, is DGGITQSPKYLFRKEGQNVTLSCEQNLNHDAMYWYRQDPGQGLRLIYYSQIVNDFQKGDIAEGYSVSREKKESFPLTVTSAQKNPTAFYLCASSISGSLTGLQPQHFGDGTRLSIL.

Concerning this clone: Other DNA sequences of this sample code for an identical CDR3. The V gene is TRBV5-6, the J gene TRBJ2-3; 7 nucleotides agree with TRBD2. V gave up 2 bases and J gave up 0 bases; unmatched junction bases: 3. CDR3 length: 15 residues. Germline lookup yields CDR1 SGHDT and CDR2 YYEEEE. The DNA of the CDR3 is TGTGCCAGCAGCTTAGGTAGCGGGAGCACAGATACGCAGTATTTT. It encodes CASSLGSGSTDTQYF.

The chain links TRBV5-6 to TRBJ1-2; a possible D gene is TRBD1 (6 bases). Trimming took 1 base from V and 4 from J, leaving 14 bases between them. Per germline, CDR1 SGHDT and CDR2 YYEEEE. The CDR3 contains 15 residues. The CDR3 sequence: CASSLFGTKRYGYTF. The CDR3 nucleotides read TGTGCCAGCAGCTTGTTTGGGACAAAACGCTATGGCTACACCTTC.

As for this clone: At one end, the junction sequence differs from germline, possibly due to a read error. The CDR3: CASSPQGSHQGTQYF. DNA of the CDR3: TGTGCCAGCAGCCCACAGGGATCCCACCAAGGGACCCAGTACTTC. V is TRBV11-2 and J is TRBJ2-5; TRBD1 might be the D (6 bases). Germline V gives CDR1 SGHAT, CDR2 FQNNGV. This CDR3 is 15 amino acids long.

The V and J genes are TRBV10-3 and TRBJ1-2; no definite D call. Deletions cut 7 bases from V and 2 bases from J, with 14 bases between. The CDR3 runs 14 residues. Germline V CDR1 and CDR2: ENHRY, SYGVKD. CDR3 sequence reads: CAITPQTGNYGYTF. As DNA, the CDR3 is TGTGCCATCACGCCCCAGACCGGGAACTATGGCTACACCTTC.

Only one count was recorded for this clone. The chain recombines TRBV30 with TRBJ2-2; TRBD2 matches 12 bases. V lost 2 bases, J lost 5 bases, and 6 bases stayed unmatched. Per germline, CDR1 GTSNPN and CDR2 SVGIG (reference sequence). This CDR3 comprises 16 residues. CDR3 loop: CAWSLAGGPGTGELFF. The CDR3 region has the DNA TGTGCCTGGAGTCTAGCGGGAGGGCCGGGGACCGGGGAGCTGTTTTTT.

The V call is TRBV7-8, the J call TRBJ1-4; D gene unclear. The germline CDR1 and CDR2 sequences are SGHVS and FQNEAQ. CDR3 size: 13 residues. V lost 5 bases and J lost 10, with 14 bases in between. CDR3 sequence reads: CASSLEEGVKLFF. The CDR3 nucleotides are TGTGCCAGCAGCCTCGAGGAGGGTGTAAAACTGTTTTTT.

The rearrangement joins TRBV9 to TRBJ2-1; 7 bases match TRBD1. Germline CDR1 and CDR2: SGDLS and YYNGEE. This CDR3 has 12 residues. Trimming cost V 3 bases and J 6 bases; bases outside gene matches: 0. CDR3 DNA: TGTGCCAGCAGCGCAGGGGGCAATGAGCAGTTCTTC. This translates into CASSAGGNEQFF.

The genes are TRBV11-1 and TRBJ2-7, with D possibly being TRBD2 (5 bases). With 5 bases removed from V and 0 bases from J, the gap between germline ends came to 14 bases. The CDR3 is made up of 15 amino acids. Germline assignment: CDR1 SGHAT and CDR2 FQDESV (reference sequence). In DNA form, the CDR3 reads TGTGCCAGCAGCGGTTTGTCTACTAGCTCCTACGAGCAGTACTTC. Translation: CASSGLSTSSYEQYF.

The chain employs TRBV4-1 and TRBJ2-7; tentative D call: TRBD2 (6 bases). Looked up from germline, CDR1 is MGHRA and CDR2 is YSYEKL. Trimming pared 0 bases from V and 0 bases from J, leaving 18 bases between. The CDR3 is 18 residues long. CDR3 loop: CASSQEGGLGLSSYEQYF. The CDR3 DNA sequence: TGCGCCAGCAGCCAAGAAGGAGGCTTGGGACTGAGCTCCTACGAGCAGTACTTC.

The chain employs TRBV28 and TRBJ2-5; no firm D call. V was trimmed by 3 bases and J by 7 bases, leaving 9 bases between them. The CDR3 is 12 residues long. Germline V CDR1 and CDR2: MDHEN, SYDVKM. CDR3 DNA: TGTGCCAGCAGTTTCCAACAGAGGACCCAGTACTTC. The encoded protein is CASSFQQRTQYF.

A single count supports this clone. The rearrangement joins TRBV9 to TRBJ2-3; 10 bases map to TRBD2. V was pared by 0 bases and J by 3 bases, with 4 bases of the junction left unmatched. This CDR3 spans 16 amino acids. Germline values: CDR1 SGDLS, CDR2 YYNGEE. The DNA for the CDR3 is TGTGCCAGCAGCGTAGACAAGCGGGAGGGAACAGATACGCAGTATTTT. Encoded protein: CASSVDKREGTDTQYF.

This chain uses TRBV10-3 with TRBJ2-3; 16 bases map to TRBD2. The trim removed 4 bases at V and 2 bases at J, leaving 6 bases unmatched. In germline, CDR1 is ENHRY, CDR2 SYGVKD. This CDR3 is 18 amino acids long. The CDR3 DNA is TGTGCCATCAGTGGCGGGACTAGCGGGAGGGATTACACAGATACGCAGTATTTT. Encoded protein: CAISGGTSGRDYTDTQYF.

This chain links TRBV19 with TRBJ2-1, with 9 bases matching TRBD1. Trimming removed 5 bases from V and 6 bases from J; junction bases left unmatched: 8. The germline V gene has CDR1 LNHDA and CDR2 SQIVND (reference sequence). CDR3 length equals 15 residues. CDR3 DNA: TGTGCCAGTAGTCAGGGACAGGGCCTTTCCAATGAGCAGTTCTTC. Translating it yields CASSQGQGLSNEQFF.

V usage is TRBV19 and J usage is TRBJ1-1; TRBD1 is a possible D gene (5 bases). The CDR3 runs 13 residues. V lost 9 bases and J lost 2, with 13 bases in between. Looked up from germline, CDR1 is LNHDA and CDR2 is SQIVND (reference sequence). The CDR3 sequence is CASYAGNNTEAFF. CDR3 sequence (DNA): TGTGCCAGCTATGCAGGGAACAACACTGAAGCTTTCTTT.

This chain connects TRBV4-1 to TRBJ2-1; the match to TRBD1 covers 9 bases. The J segment lost 3 bases and the V segment lost 4 bases, leaving 7 bases of the junction unmatched. Germline CDR1 reads MGHRA; CDR2 reads YSYEKL. The CDR3 runs 16 residues. The CDR3 DNA is TGCGCCAGCAGCCCTGGGACGGGACAGGGCTACAATGAGCAGTTCTTC. Its protein product is CASSPGTGQGYNEQFF.

The chain carries TRBV28 and TRBJ2-1; the D gene is possibly TRBD1 (7 bases). This CDR3 is built from 11 residues. Germline values: CDR1 MDHEN, CDR2 SYDVKM. V was shortened by 6 bases and J by 14 bases, with 14 bases between the two germline ends. CDR3 sequence: CASRAGTAKFF. The DNA of the CDR3 is TGTGCCAGCAGGGCGGGGACAGCTAAGTTCTTC. The variable domain in full, with the rest retrieved from reference TRBV28 and TRBJ2-1, is DVKVTQSSRYLVKRTGEKVFLECVQDMDHENMFWYRQDPGLGLRLIYFSYDVKMKEKGDIPEGYSVSREKKERFSLILESASTNQTSMYLCASRAGTAKFFGPGTRLTVL.

The chain carries TRBV5-5 and TRBJ2-1; perhaps TRBD1 as D (5 bases). The V gene's germline CDR1 is SGHKS and CDR2 YYEKEE (reference sequence). The CDR3 length is 11 residues. Trimming shortened V by 3 bases and J by 7 bases, and 5 bases separated the two germline ends. Here the CDR3 DNA reads TGTGCCAGCAGCTCAGGGAATGAGCAGTTCTTC. Translation gives CASSSGNEQFF. Full variable domain (missing parts from reference TRBV5-5 and TRBJ2-1): DAGVTQSPTHLIKTRGQQVTLRCSPISGHKSVSWYQQVLGQGPQFIFQYYEKEERGRGNFPDRFSARQFPNYSSELNVNALLLGDSALYLCASSSGNEQFFGPGTRLTVL.

The rearrangement uses TRBV6-5 and TRBJ2-7; TRBD2 is a possible D gene (6 bases). This CDR3 region has 16 residues. Trimming pared 0 bases from V and 0 bases from J, leaving 12 bases between. The germline V gene has CDR1 MNHEY and CDR2 SVGAGI. The CDR3 region is CASSYSWGVSSYEQYF. Here the CDR3 DNA reads TGTGCCAGCAGTTACTCCTGGGGGGTGAGCTCCTACGAGCAGTACTTC.

This clone was observed once. V and J are TRBV5-1 and TRBJ1-2, with 8 positions matching TRBD1. Germline V CDR1 and CDR2: SGHRS, YFSETQ. The CDR3 loop spans 18 amino acids. V gave up 4 bases and J gave up 3 bases; unmatched junction bases: 17. As DNA, the CDR3 is TGCGCCAGCAGCCCCGGAGATCAGACAGGGGCGGTCGACTATGGCTACACCTTC. It translates to CASSPGDQTGAVDYGYTF.

The J gene is TRBJ2-6, the V gene TRBV28, with D perhaps matching TRBD1 (5 bases). Germline V gene sequence: CDR1 MDHEN, CDR2 SYDVKM. The ends were cut back, 6 bases at V and 4 bases at J, with 13 bases in the middle. There are 15 residues in the CDR3. The CDR3 nucleotides are TGTGCCAGCAGCCCACAGGTAACCGGGGCCAACGTCCTGACTTTC. Translation: CASSPQVTGANVLTF.

V usage is TRBV6-1 and J usage is TRBJ2-5; TRBD1 aligns across 8 bases. The V segment lost 3 bases and the J segment 5 bases; nucleotides outside the gene matches: 5. This CDR3 has 14 amino acids. The germline V gene has CDR1 MNHNS and CDR2 SASEGT. DNA for the CDR3: TGTGCCAGCAGTGAGACAGGGGCTGTGGAGACCCAGTACTTC. Translated, it gives CASSETGAVETQYF.

This clone was counted a single time. The rearrangement links TRBV25-1 to TRBJ2-2; possible D gene TRBD2, 5 bases. Germline V gene sequence: CDR1 MGHDK, CDR2 SYGVNS. Trimming left V 3 bases short and J 4 bases short, with 15 bases between. The CDR3 spans 16 residues. The CDR3 loop reads CASSDEGPLTTGELFF. CDR3 nucleotides: TGTGCCAGCAGTGACGAGGGTCCACTTACCACCGGGGAGCTGTTTTTT.

In this sample, this clone turned up once. The chain carries TRBV27 and TRBJ1-1; no reliable D call. Per the germline V gene, CDR1 is MNHEY and CDR2 is SMNVEV (reference sequence). There are 13 residues in the CDR3. The V gene lost 4 bases and the J gene lost 2 bases, with 8 bases spanning the gap. Here the CDR3 reads CASSSAGNTEAFF. Here the CDR3 DNA reads TGTGCCAGCAGTTCCGCGGGAAACACTGAAGCTTTCTTT.

V and J are TRBV7-9 and TRBJ1-4, with 10 nucleotides matching TRBD1. This CDR3 has 16 residues. Losses at the gene ends were 2 bases for V and 8 bases for J; bases not matched to a gene: 8. Germline CDR1 reads SEHNR; CDR2 reads FQNEAQ (reference sequence). Here the CDR3 reads CASSLTAGQGSEKLFF. Written as DNA, the CDR3 is TGTGCCAGCAGCTTAACGGCGGGACAGGGGAGCGAAAAACTGTTTTTT.